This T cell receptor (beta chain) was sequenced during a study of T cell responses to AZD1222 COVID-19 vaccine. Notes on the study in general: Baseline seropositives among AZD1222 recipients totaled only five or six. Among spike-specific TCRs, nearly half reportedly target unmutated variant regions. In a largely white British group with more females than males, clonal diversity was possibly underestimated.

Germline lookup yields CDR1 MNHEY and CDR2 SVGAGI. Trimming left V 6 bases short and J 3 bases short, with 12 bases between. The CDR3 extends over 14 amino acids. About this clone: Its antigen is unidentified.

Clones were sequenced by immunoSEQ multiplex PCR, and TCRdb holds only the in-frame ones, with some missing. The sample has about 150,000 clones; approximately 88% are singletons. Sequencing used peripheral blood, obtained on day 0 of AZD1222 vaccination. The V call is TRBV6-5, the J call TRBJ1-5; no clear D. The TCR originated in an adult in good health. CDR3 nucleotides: TGTGCCAGCAGATTCGGAGTCGACAATCAGCCCCAGCATTTT. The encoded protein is CASRFGVDNQPQHF.